Each of the 27 T cell receptor beta chains below was sequenced from the same sample in a study of T cell changes during pregnancy in multiple sclerosis. The protocol was immunoSEQ multiplex PCR, while the TCRdb copy is restricted to in-frame clones and leaves out a portion. Among about 46,000 clones listed, about 90% were seen once. The material sequenced was CD4+ T cells from peripheral blood mononuclear cells, taken after pregnancy. These receptors all come from a female donor with multiple sclerosis, enrolled in a pregnancy study.

The gene calls are TRBV18 and TRBJ1-3; no definite D call. In germline, CDR1 is KGHSH, CDR2 LQKENI. The CDR3 length is 16 residues. V lost 0 bases and J 1 base, leaving 10 bases between the germline ends. DNA of the CDR3: TGTGCCAGCTCACCACCGAGAGCCGGTTCTGGAAACACCATATATTTT. Its translation is CASSPPRAGSGNTIYF.

V and J are TRBV5-4 and TRBJ1-1; maybe TRBD1 (5 bases). Germline CDR1 and CDR2: SGHNT and YYREEE (reference sequence). This CDR3 has 14 residues. V gave up 1 base and J gave up 4 bases, with 11 bases separating them. The chain's CDR3 is CASSLKGGVTEAFF. CDR3 nucleotides: TGTGCCAGCAGCTTGAAGGGAGGGGTCACTGAAGCTTTCTTT.

The chain is built from TRBV27 and TRBJ2-7, with 7 bases aligning to TRBD1. The CDR3 consists of 16 residues. Germline values: CDR1 MNHEY, CDR2 SMNVEV (reference sequence). The junction had 12 bases not matched to a gene; V was cut back by 6 bases and J by 1 base. CDR3 nucleotide sequence: TGTGCCAGCAGATCTACTACCCGGGACAGTTCCTACGAGCAGTACTTC. It specifies CASRSTTRDSSYEQYF.

The J gene is TRBJ2-6, the V gene TRBV19, with 9 bases fitting TRBD1. This CDR3 contains 18 residues. V lost 1 base and J lost 1; bases outside the gene matches: 5. Germline V gene data show CDR1 as LNHDA and CDR2 as SQIVND (reference sequence). The CDR3 loop reads CASSIADRGLSGANVLTF. In DNA form, the CDR3 reads TGTGCCAGTAGTATAGCTGACAGGGGGTTGTCTGGGGCCAACGTCCTGACTTTC.

The CDR3 DNA sequence: TGCGCCAGCAGCCCGGGGCGCGGGGGCGGGGAGCTGTTTTTT. This codes for CASSPGRGGGELFF. This chain connects TRBV5-1 to TRBJ2-2; 7 nucleotides match TRBD2. Germline V gene data show CDR1 as SGHRS and CDR2 as YFSETQ. CDR3 size: 14 residues. V shed 4 bases, J shed 7 bases, and the junction held 7 bases outside the gene matches.

The chain uses TRBV6-5 and TRBJ2-7, with 9 bases aligning to TRBD1. V was clipped by 0 bases and J by 9 bases; unmatched bases: 3. The CDR3 extends over 13 amino acids. Germline V gives CDR1 MNHEY, CDR2 SVGAGI. The CDR3 coding sequence is TGTGCCAGCAGTTACTCGACAGGGGGTTTGCAGTACTTC. It codes for CASSYSTGGLQYF.

The V call is TRBV5-4, the J call TRBJ2-2; 10 nucleotides match TRBD1. CDR1 is SGHNT and CDR2 is YYREEE in the germline V gene (reference sequence). CDR3 length: 17 amino acids. V gave up 4 bases and J gave up 5 bases; unmatched junction bases: 11. The chain's CDR3 is CASSKNDRGPGTGELFF. The CDR3 DNA follows: TGTGCCAGCAGCAAAAACGACAGGGGGCCGGGGACCGGGGAGCTGTTTTTT.

In DNA, the CDR3 is TGTGCCAGCAGCTCCCGAGAACGTAACAGGTTTCACACTGAAGCTTTCTTT. Translated, it gives CASSSRERNRFHTEAFF. This sequence joins TRBV13 and TRBJ1-1, with D possibly being TRBD1 (5 bases). The CDR3 sequence is 17 residues long. V lost 4 bases and J lost 3, with 21 bases in between. Germline V lookup: CDR1 PRHDT, CDR2 FYEKMQ (reference sequence).

This clone was seen just once. The chain joins TRBV25-1 to TRBJ2-2; 7 bases fit TRBD1. The germline CDR1 and CDR2 sequences are MGHDK and SYGVNS. This CDR3 comprises 16 residues. The V gene end was trimmed by 4 bases and the J gene end by 0 bases; junction bases not matched to a gene: 5. The CDR3 DNA reads TGTGCCAGCAGTGGGCGACAGGGAACGAACACCGGGGAGCTGTTTTTT. Residues: CASSGRQGTNTGELFF.

This chain connects TRBV21-1 to TRBJ2-7; TRBD1 is the table's D call and was not checked against the DNA. TRBV21-1 represents a pseudogene. CDR3 length: 14 residues. The CDR3 sequence: CASSKSQGFYEQYF. CDR3 in DNA: TGTGCCAGCAGCAAAAGCCAGGGATTCTACGAGCAGTACTTC.

The chain combines TRBV7-9 with TRBJ2-7; TRBD2 aligns across 12 bases. Germline-derived CDR1 and CDR2 are SEHNR and FQNEAQ (reference sequence). V shed 5 bases and J 4 bases; nucleotides not matched to a gene: 6. CDR3 length: 15 residues. The CDR3 reads CASSPRLAGVYEQYF. In nucleotides, the CDR3 is TGTGCCAGCAGCCCCCGACTAGCGGGAGTGTACGAGCAGTACTTC.

This clone appeared a single time. The rearrangement links TRBV27 to TRBJ2-7; no clear D. The CDR3 runs to 13 residues. The germline gives CDR1 MNHEY, CDR2 SMNVEV (reference sequence). V shed 2 bases and J shed 2 bases, with 7 bases lying between them. The CDR3 region is CASSLAVTYEQYF. The DNA of the CDR3 is TGTGCCAGCAGTTTAGCAGTCACCTACGAGCAGTACTTC.

The rearrangement uses TRBV10-1 and TRBJ2-5; D may be TRBD1 (6 bases). V shed 2 bases and J shed 2 bases, with 15 bases lying between them. This CDR3 contains 16 residues. Germline V CDR1 and CDR2: WNHNN, SYGVQD (reference sequence). The CDR3 reads CASSEEVAQGQETQYF. CDR3 nucleotides: TGCGCCAGCAGTGAGGAGGTAGCTCAGGGGCAAGAGACCCAGTACTTC.

This chain links TRBV7-8 with TRBJ2-3; no reliable D call. CDR3 length equals 14 residues. The germline gives CDR1 SGHVS, CDR2 FQNEAQ. V lost 2 bases and J 0 bases, leaving 6 bases between the germline ends. The CDR3 sequence is CASSLWASTDTQYF. The DNA for the CDR3 is TGTGCCAGCAGCTTATGGGCCAGCACAGATACGCAGTATTTT.

The rearrangement uses TRBV5-6 and TRBJ1-3; 10 nucleotides line up with TRBD1. The CDR3 contains 16 residues. Germline CDR1 is SGHDT and CDR2 is YYEEEE. V gave up 4 bases and J gave up 5 bases; unmatched junction bases: 9. This chain's CDR3 is CASSSGGQGFRNTIYF. The CDR3 region has the DNA TGTGCCAGCAGCAGCGGGGGACAGGGGTTTCGAAACACCATATATTTT.

A single count supports this clone. The chain uses TRBV7-8 and TRBJ2-1; 9 positions agree with TRBD2. The germline V gene has CDR1 SGHVS and CDR2 FQNEAQ. The junction had 12 bases not matched to a gene; V was cut back by 6 bases and J by 6 bases. The CDR3 has 16 residues. Here the CDR3 DNA reads TGTGCCAGCAGTACCGAGCTGGGCGGGAGGGCCAATGAGCAGTTCTTC. This translates into CASSTELGGRANEQFF. The whole variable domain, remainder taken from reference TRBV7-8 and TRBJ2-1, is GAGVSQSPRYKVAKRGQDVALRCDPISGHVSLFWYQQALGQGPEFLTYFQNEAQLDKSGLPSDRFFAERPEGSVSTLKIQRTQQEDSAVYLCASSTELGGRANEQFFGPGTRLTVL.

V usage is TRBV6-5 and J usage is TRBJ1-1; the D gene is possibly TRBD1 (6 bases). The CDR3 extends over 14 amino acids. V shed 0 bases and J shed 1 base, with 6 bases lying between them. Germline CDR1 is MNHEY and CDR2 is SVGAGI. The CDR3 sequence is CASSYSGGNTEAFF. Here the CDR3 DNA reads TGTGCCAGCAGTTACTCAGGGGGGAACACTGAAGCTTTCTTT.

This clone showed up just a few times. The CDR3 nucleotides read TGTGCCAGCTCACGGGACAGGACTGGGGGAGGCTACACCTTC. Translating gives CASSRDRTGGGYTF. The chain couples TRBV18 to TRBJ1-2; the match to TRBD1 covers 8 bases. The CDR3 has 14 amino acids. Germline CDR1 KGHSH, CDR2 LQKENI. V lost 4 bases to trimming and J lost 8 bases; unmatched junction nucleotides: 9.

This chain uses TRBV5-6 with TRBJ2-7; 7 nucleotides line up with TRBD2. The V gene's germline CDR1 is SGHDT and CDR2 YYEEEE. The CDR3 loop spans 15 amino acids. Trimming took 1 base from V and 3 from J; bases not matched to a gene: 7. As DNA, the CDR3 is TGTGCCAGCAGCTTGATCGGCGGGAGAGACTACGAGCAGTACTTC. Its translation: CASSLIGGRDYEQYF.

The rearrangement joins TRBV25-1 to TRBJ2-3; 8 bases are a match to TRBD1. The CDR3 is made up of 14 amino acids. The V gene end was trimmed by 3 bases and the J gene end by 11 bases; junction bases not matched to a gene: 10. The germline V gene encodes CDR1 MGHDK and CDR2 SYGVNS. CDR3 in amino acids: CASSESGRGQGQYF. The CDR3 region has the DNA TGTGCCAGCAGTGAGTCGGGCAGGGGGCAAGGGCAGTATTTT. The variable domain in full, with the rest retrieved from reference TRBV25-1 and TRBJ2-3, is EADIYQTPRYLVIGTGKKITLECSQTMGHDKMYWYQQDPGMELHLIHYSYGVNSTEKGDLSSESTVSRIRTEHFPLTLESARPSHTSQYLCASSESGRGQGQYFGPGTRLTVL.

This clone has more than one count but fewer than ten. The chain is built from TRBV15 and TRBJ1-5, with D perhaps matching TRBD1 (6 bases). There are 15 residues in the CDR3. V was pared by 0 bases and J by 7 bases, with 13 bases between. The germline V gene encodes CDR1 LNHNV and CDR2 YYDKDF (reference sequence). As DNA, the CDR3 is TGTGCCACCAGCAGAGACTCCGGGACACAGCAGCCCCAGCATTTT. Its translation is CATSRDSGTQQPQHF.

The V call is TRBV5-1, the J call TRBJ2-1; 12 bases map to TRBD2. Trimming removed 4 bases from V and 9 bases from J; junction bases left unmatched: 11. The CDR3 length is 16 residues. CDR1 is SGHRS, CDR2 YFSETQ, per germline. As DNA, the CDR3 is TGCGCCAGCAGCCCCGGCCTAGCGGGAGGGGGAACTGAGCAGTTCTTC. Translation: CASSPGLAGGGTEQFF.

The chain employs TRBV13 and TRBJ2-7; TRBD2 agrees at 13 bases. The CDR3 is 14 amino acids. V dropped 6 bases and J dropped 4; count of bases not matched to a gene: 3. Germline values: CDR1 PRHDT, CDR2 FYEKMQ (reference sequence). The CDR3 bases are TGTGCCAGCAGTGGGACTAGCGGGGCGTACGAGCAGTACTTC. Its protein is CASSGTSGAYEQYF.

For this clone: A read error may account for a junction end that differs from germline. The J gene is TRBJ2-1, the V gene TRBV28; 13 bases are shared with TRBD2. The CDR3 has 15 residues. Germline CDR1 and CDR2: MDHEN and SYDVKM. Here the CDR3 reads CASSSNSGLAGLWLF. Here the CDR3 DNA reads TGTGCCAGCAGTTCAAATTCGGGACTAGCGGGATTATGGCTCTTC. The full variable domain, with the rest looked up from reference TRBV28 and TRBJ2-1, is DVKVTQSSRYLVKRTGEKVFLECVQDMDHENMFWYRQDPGLGLRLIYFSYDVKMKEKGDIPEGYSVSREKKERFSLILESASTNQTSMYLCASSSNSGLAGLWLFGPGTRLTVL.

The chain is built from TRBV18 and TRBJ1-2; perhaps TRBD1 as D (5 bases). V lost 0 bases to trimming and J lost 6 bases, with 17 bases between them. From germline, CDR1 is KGHSH and CDR2 LQKENI. The CDR3 sequence is 16 residues long. The CDR3 sequence is CASSPPVNQGRNGYTF. The CDR3 coding sequence is TGTGCCAGCTCACCACCGGTTAACCAGGGTCGCAATGGCTACACCTTC.

The chain uses TRBV7-2 and TRBJ2-1, with D perhaps matching TRBD2 (5 bases). Trimming took off 0 bases at V and 6 bases at J, with 9 bases between the two ends. This CDR3 has 14 residues. Germline V gives CDR1 SGHTA, CDR2 FQGNSA. The CDR3 region is CASSLAIRGNEQFF. The CDR3 DNA reads as TGTGCCAGCAGCTTAGCCATCCGGGGCAATGAGCAGTTCTTC.

J is TRBJ1-4 and V is TRBV2; D perhaps matches TRBD1 (6 bases). This CDR3 has 15 residues. V gave up 2 bases and J gave up 3 bases, with 10 bases separating them. Germline V gene lookup returns CDR1 SNHLY and CDR2 FYNNEI. The CDR3 DNA is TGTGCCAGCAGTGAACAGAGGACAGCTAATGAAAAACTGTTTTTT. Protein: CASSEQRTANEKLFF.